These T cell receptor beta chains were read from a single sample in a study of Graves' ophthalmopathy and Graves' hyperthyroidism. TCRdb itself ran the multiplex PCR reads through MiXCR, one entry per CDR3 protein. The sample carries around 660,000 distinct CDR3 sequences, 35% to 45% recorded once. Source material: peripheral blood. The origin of the receptors is an adult man with Graves' ophthalmopathy. The CDR3 runs from the conserved cysteine through the conserved F or W. A D gene is named only where the DNA matches it firmly. Expanded clones get a size class; other rows say once, few or many, or leave the size out.

cdr3_nt: TGTGCCAGCAGTGGTAGGACAGCCGAGGCCAACGTCCTGACTTTC
cdr3_aa: CASSGRTAEANVLTF
v_call: TRBV10-3
d_call: .
clone_size: .
j_call: TRBJ2-6

cdr3_nt: TGTGCCAGCAGTGCGTGGCCGAGTATGGGGAACACTGAAGCTTTCTTT
cdr3_aa: CASSAWPSMGNTEAFF
v_call: TRBV25-1
d_call: .
clone_size: .
j_call: TRBJ1-1

cdr3_nt: TGTGCCAGCAGCTCGGGGGCGCCCGGGGCCAACGTCCTGACTTTC
cdr3_aa: CASSSGAPGANVLTF
v_call: TRBV11-2
d_call: .
clone_size: many
j_call: TRBJ2-6

cdr3_nt: TGCAGCGTCGTAGCGGGACTAGGGGAGACCCAGTACTTC
cdr3_aa: CSVVAGLGETQYF
v_call: TRBV29-1
d_call: TRBD2
clone_size: .
j_call: TRBJ2-5

cdr3_nt: TGTGCCAGCACGGTCAGCTCTGCGGAGACCCAGTACTTC
cdr3_aa: CASTVSSAETQYF
v_call: TRBV9
d_call: .
clone_size: .
j_call: TRBJ2-5

cdr3_nt: TGCAGTGCTAGAGGTAGTCGGAGCGGGGGTGAGACCCAGTACTTC
cdr3_aa: CSARGSRSGGETQYF
v_call: TRBV20-1
d_call: TRBD2
clone_size: .
j_call: TRBJ2-5

cdr3_nt: TGTGCCAGCAGTGCGTGGACAGTAAGCAATCAGCCCCAGCATTTT
cdr3_aa: CASSAWTVSNQPQHF
v_call: TRBV9
d_call: .
clone_size: .
j_call: TRBJ1-5

cdr3_nt: TGCAGTGCTAGTCTGGACAGGGCGGATCAGCCCCAGCATTTT
cdr3_aa: CSASLDRADQPQHF
v_call: TRBV20-1
d_call: TRBD1
clone_size: .
j_call: TRBJ1-5

cdr3_nt: TGCAGTGCCGAGAAGGGCACTGAAGCTTTCTTT
cdr3_aa: CSAEKGTEAFF
v_call: TRBV20-1
d_call: .
clone_size: many
j_call: TRBJ1-1

cdr3_nt: TGTGCCACGACTGAGGACAGGGACTATGGCTACACCATATATTTT
cdr3_aa: CATTEDRDYGYTIYF
v_call: TRBV10-3
d_call: TRBD1
clone_size: .
j_call: TRBJ1-3

cdr3_nt: TGTGCCATCAGGGGGGCCTCTGGGGCCAACGTCCTGACTTTC
cdr3_aa: CAIRGASGANVLTF
v_call: TRBV10-3
d_call: .
clone_size: many
j_call: TRBJ2-6

cdr3_nt: TGTGCCAGCAGCTTTCCCCAGCGGGAGGGGCAGAGCACAGATACGCAGTATTTT
cdr3_aa: CASSFPQREGQSTDTQYF
v_call: TRBV7-6
d_call: TRBD2
clone_size: .
j_call: TRBJ2-3

cdr3_nt: TGTGCCATCAGTGGGACAGGAGGGACAGGGCCTAACTATGGCTACACCTTC
cdr3_aa: CAISGTGGTGPNYGYTF
v_call: TRBV10-3
d_call: TRBD1
clone_size: .
j_call: TRBJ1-2

cdr3_nt: TGTGCCAGTAGTATCGGGACTAGGGTCGATACGCAGTATTTT
cdr3_aa: CASSIGTRVDTQYF
v_call: TRBV19
d_call: TRBD2
clone_size: few
j_call: TRBJ2-3

cdr3_nt: TGTGCCAGCAGCTTGCTCCAAAACACTAATGAAAAACTGTTTTTT
cdr3_aa: CASSLLQNTNEKLFF
v_call: TRBV10-3
d_call: .
clone_size: .
j_call: TRBJ1-4

cdr3_nt: TGTGCCACCGCGACAGGGGGAGGAAACACCATATATTTT
cdr3_aa: CATATGGGNTIYF
v_call: TRBV10-3
d_call: TRBD1
clone_size: many
j_call: TRBJ1-3

cdr3_nt: TGTGCCAGCAGCCGAGATAAGGTTCCGTGGACGGAGGCTTTCTTT
cdr3_aa: CASSRDKVPWTEAFF
v_call: TRBV9
d_call: .
clone_size: .
j_call: TRBJ1-1

cdr3_nt: TGTGCCAGCAGCTTCGGGGGCTTCAACACCATATATTTT
cdr3_aa: CASSFGGFNTIYF
v_call: TRBV7-9
d_call: .
clone_size: .
j_call: TRBJ1-3

cdr3_nt: TGTGCCAGCAGCCAAGCCCCGGTGGTATCCTATAATTCACCCCTCCACTTT
cdr3_aa: CASSQAPVVSYNSPLHF
v_call: TRBV7-8
d_call: .
clone_size: few
j_call: TRBJ1-6

cdr3_nt: TGTGCCAGCAGTTTAGGGACTAGCGGGGGGGGAGAGACCCAGTACTTC
cdr3_aa: CASSLGTSGGGETQYF
v_call: TRBV27
d_call: TRBD2
clone_size: .
j_call: TRBJ2-5

cdr3_nt: TGTGCCAGCAGCTTGGGGGTGCAAGGAGGTGGAAACACCATATATTTT
cdr3_aa: CASSLGVQGGGNTIYF
v_call: TRBV25-1
d_call: .
clone_size: many
j_call: TRBJ1-3

cdr3_nt: TGTGCCACCAGTGCTAGTCCCAGGGAAGTGAGGTACGAGCAGTACTTC
cdr3_aa: CATSASPREVRYEQYF
v_call: TRBV24-1
d_call: .
clone_size: .
j_call: TRBJ2-7

cdr3_nt: TGTGCCAGCAGCTTAGTTGCGGGGCGCACAGATACGCAGTATTTT
cdr3_aa: CASSLVAGRTDTQYF
v_call: TRBV7-9
d_call: .
clone_size: few
j_call: TRBJ2-3

cdr3_nt: TGTGCCATCAGCCGGCAGGGGCCTACCTACGAGCAGTACTTC
cdr3_aa: CAISRQGPTYEQYF
v_call: TRBV6-6
d_call: .
clone_size: .
j_call: TRBJ2-7

cdr3_nt: TGTGCCACCAGCAGAGTGACCGGGGGCGGGAACACCTTC
cdr3_aa: CATSRVTGGGNTF
v_call: TRBV15
d_call: .
clone_size: .
j_call: TRBJ1-2

cdr3_nt: TGTGCCAAAGAGGCATACAGGGGAGACAATCAGCCCCAGCATTTT
cdr3_aa: CAKEAYRGDNQPQHF
v_call: TRBV6-2/TRBV6-3
d_call: TRBD1
clone_size: .
j_call: TRBJ1-5

cdr3_nt: TGCAGTGCTAGGGATGGTGTGGGACGCAATCAGCCCCAGTACTTC
cdr3_aa: CSARDGVGRNQPQYF
v_call: TRBV20-1
d_call: .
clone_size: once
j_call: TRBJ2-5

cdr3_nt: TGTGCCAGCAGTTTGGGACAGGGGGTCGACACCGGGGAGCTGTTTTTT
cdr3_aa: CASSLGQGVDTGELFF
v_call: TRBV12-3/TRBV12-4
d_call: TRBD1
clone_size: .
j_call: TRBJ2-2

cdr3_nt: TGTGCCAGCAGCTTGAAGACAGGGGATGACAATCGGCCCCAGCATTTT
cdr3_aa: CASSLKTGDDNRPQHF
v_call: TRBV5-5
d_call: TRBD1
clone_size: .
j_call: TRBJ1-5

cdr3_nt: TGCAGTGCACCTCCAAGGGGGTGGGGAGAGACCCAGCATTTT
cdr3_aa: CSAPPRGWGETQHF
v_call: TRBV20-1
d_call: .
clone_size: .
j_call: TRBJ1-5

cdr3_nt: TGCGCCAGCAGCTTATCGGACAGGGCTTTGAACACCGGGGAGCTGTTTTTT
cdr3_aa: CASSLSDRALNTGELFF
v_call: TRBV5-1
d_call: TRBD1
clone_size: few
j_call: TRBJ2-2

cdr3_nt: TGCGCCAGCAGCCAAGTAGCCGGCTCTGGAAACACCATATATTTT
cdr3_aa: CASSQVAGSGNTIYF
v_call: TRBV7-9
d_call: .
clone_size: .
j_call: TRBJ1-3

cdr3_nt: TGCAGCGGTTTCGTGGGGGGAGTCTGGAAGACCCAGTACTTC
cdr3_aa: CSGFVGGVWKTQYF
v_call: TRBV29-1
d_call: .
clone_size: .
j_call: TRBJ2-5

cdr3_nt: TGTGCCAGCAGTGAATATGGGACGGGACGGAACTACAATGAGCAGTTCTTC
cdr3_aa: CASSEYGTGRNYNEQFF
v_call: TRBV25-1
d_call: .
clone_size: few
j_call: TRBJ2-1

cdr3_nt: TGCGCCAGCAGCTTGGTGGGGACAGGGAGTTTAGGATACACTGAAGCTTTCTTT
cdr3_aa: CASSLVGTGSLGYTEAFF
v_call: TRBV5-1
d_call: TRBD1
clone_size: .
j_call: TRBJ1-1

cdr3_nt: TGCGCCAGCAGCCAAGACGGGGGGGAAAAACTGTTTTTT
cdr3_aa: CASSQDGGEKLFF
v_call: TRBV4-1
d_call: .
clone_size: few
j_call: TRBJ1-4

cdr3_nt: TGCAGTGCTAGAGGGGTCGGGACAGGGAACTATGGCTACACCTTC
cdr3_aa: CSARGVGTGNYGYTF
v_call: TRBV20-1
d_call: TRBD1
clone_size: many
j_call: TRBJ1-2

cdr3_nt: TGCAGTGCCTCCAAGGGGCAGGCGGGCTATGGCTACACCTTC
cdr3_aa: CSASKGQAGYGYTF
v_call: TRBV20-1
d_call: .
clone_size: many
j_call: TRBJ1-2

cdr3_nt: TGTGCCTGGAGCCCCCAGGCGGACACTGAAGCTTTCTTT
cdr3_aa: CAWSPQADTEAFF
v_call: TRBV25-1
d_call: .
clone_size: once
j_call: TRBJ1-1

cdr3_nt: TGTGCCAGCAGCTTTATTCTTACTAGCGGGAGTACCGGGGCCAACGTCCTGACTTTC
cdr3_aa: CASSFILTSGSTGANVLTF
v_call: TRBV5-5
d_call: TRBD2
clone_size: .
j_call: TRBJ2-6

cdr3_nt: TGTGCCAGCAGCCAAAAAGGACACTCTGGGGCCAACGTCCTGACTTTC
cdr3_aa: CASSQKGHSGANVLTF
v_call: TRBV5-4
d_call: .
clone_size: .
j_call: TRBJ2-6

cdr3_nt: TGTGCCACCAGTGATCGTCTAGCGGGAGACGGCGAGCAGTACTTC
cdr3_aa: CATSDRLAGDGEQYF
v_call: TRBV24-1
d_call: TRBD2
clone_size: .
j_call: TRBJ2-7

cdr3_nt: TGTGCCAGTAGTCAACAGGGTACAGGGAGCAATCAGCCCCAGCATTTT
cdr3_aa: CASSQQGTGSNQPQHF
v_call: TRBV19
d_call: .
clone_size: .
j_call: TRBJ1-5

cdr3_nt: TGTGCCATCTCACCCGGGACTAATTCACCCCTCCACTTT
cdr3_aa: CAISPGTNSPLHF
v_call: TRBV10-3
d_call: .
clone_size: .
j_call: TRBJ1-6

cdr3_nt: TGTGCCAGCCGGGTTAGCGGGGTTACCTACGAGCAGTACTTC
cdr3_aa: CASRVSGVTYEQYF
v_call: TRBV7-8
d_call: TRBD2
clone_size: once
j_call: TRBJ2-7

cdr3_nt: TGTGCCAGTGGACAGGACAATCAGCCCCAGCATTTT
cdr3_aa: CASGQDNQPQHF
v_call: TRBV9
d_call: TRBD1
clone_size: .
j_call: TRBJ1-5

cdr3_nt: TGCAGCGTTGAAGATCGTACAGGGACCACACGACAGCGCGGGGAGACCCAGTACTTC
cdr3_aa: CSVEDRTGTTRQRGETQYF
v_call: TRBV29-1
d_call: .
clone_size: .
j_call: TRBJ2-5

cdr3_nt: TGTGCCAGCAGTTACTTGACAGGCTCCTACGAGCAGTACTTC
cdr3_aa: CASSYLTGSYEQYF
v_call: TRBV12-3/TRBV12-4
d_call: .
clone_size: many
j_call: TRBJ2-7

cdr3_nt: TGTGCCACCAGTGATCGGACTAGCGGGACGTTTGAGCAGTACTTC
cdr3_aa: CATSDRTSGTFEQYF
v_call: TRBV24-1
d_call: TRBD2
clone_size: many
j_call: TRBJ2-7

cdr3_nt: TGCGCCAGCTCCGGACCCCTGGGGGAAAAACTGTTTTTT
cdr3_aa: CASSGPLGEKLFF
v_call: TRBV10-1
d_call: .
clone_size: many
j_call: TRBJ1-4

cdr3_nt: TGTGCCACCAGTGATTTGCGGAATGAAGCTTTCTTT
cdr3_aa: CATSDLRNEAFF
v_call: TRBV24-1
d_call: .
clone_size: many
j_call: TRBJ1-1